This T cell receptor beta chain stems from a study of blood T cell repertoires in COVID-19. Repertoires were generated with immunoSEQ multiplex PCR, while TCRdb's copy carries only in-frame clones and drops some. The top ten hold approximately 9.8% of the sample, which has fewer than 200,000 clones, approximately 85% seen once. The CDR3 length is 16 residues. Trimming cost V 7 bases and J 5 bases; bases outside gene matches: 15. Germline V CDR1 and CDR2: MNHNS, SASEGT. This chain connects TRBV6-1 to TRBJ1-2; 8 bases map to TRBD1. The sequence was obtained from a woman aged 80 or older with acute or convalescent COVID-19. Sequenced input: peripheral blood. The CDR3 loop reads CASNEIRGRDRYGYTF. The CDR3 DNA reads TGTGCCAGCAATGAGATCAGGGGGCGGGACCGTTATGGCTACACCTTC.